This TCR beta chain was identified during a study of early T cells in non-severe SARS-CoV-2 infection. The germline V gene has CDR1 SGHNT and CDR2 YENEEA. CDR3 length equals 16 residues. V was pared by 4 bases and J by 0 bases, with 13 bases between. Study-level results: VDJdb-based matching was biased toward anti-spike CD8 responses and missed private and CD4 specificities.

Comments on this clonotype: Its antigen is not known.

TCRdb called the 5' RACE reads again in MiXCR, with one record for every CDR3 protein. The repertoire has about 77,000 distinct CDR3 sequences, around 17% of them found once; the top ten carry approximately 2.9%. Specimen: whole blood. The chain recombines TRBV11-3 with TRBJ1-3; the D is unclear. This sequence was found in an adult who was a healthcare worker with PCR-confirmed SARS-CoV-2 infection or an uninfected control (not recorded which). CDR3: CASSSLLGSSGNTIYF. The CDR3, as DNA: TGTGCCAGCAGCTCCTTACTTGGGTCCTCTGGAAACACCATATATTTT.